The text below deals with one TCR beta chain. Its target is not known. From germline, CDR1 is LGHDT and CDR2 YNNKEL (reference sequence). The CDR3 runs 14 residues. The authors prepared UMI-labeled TRB cDNA libraries by 5' RACE. No DNA is given; TCRdb re-called the 5' RACE reads and lists each CDR3 protein once. This sample's table reports approximately 4,600 distinct CDR3 sequences. This sample is part of a study of CXCR3-negative and CXCR3-positive naive CD8 T cells. Findings and caveats of the study: CXCR3-positive naive cells had more hydrophobic TRB CDR3s than CXCR3-negative naive cells. TRBV-TRBJ usage was alike in naive CXCR3-negative and CXCR3-positive cells but differed in memory cells.

In triplicate, each CD8+ T cell subset was sorted at 300,000 cells per replicate. Source material: naive CXCR3+ CD8+ T cells from blood. The subset here: CD45RO-CCR7+CD27+CD95- naive CD8+ T cells expressing CXCR3 (TNR3+). V usage is TRBV3-1 and J usage is TRBJ2-5; the D gene TCRdb calls, TRBD1, cannot be checked with no DNA. The sequence was obtained from a human donor in good health. Some clones in this sample may be carry-over from other donors' samples. This chain's CDR3 is CASSQLGQQETQYF.